This TCR beta chain was sequenced in a study of T cells in Graves' hyperthyroidism and ophthalmopathy. Regarding the study as a whole: Ophthalmopathy stood apart from stable hyperthyroidism in a 13 V-J model.

In its sample, this clonotype was seen many times. As yet, its antigen is unknown. The CDR3 sequence is 16 residues long. Germline V gene sequence: CDR1 MNHNS, CDR2 SASEGT. V gave up 6 bases and J gave up 2 bases, with 19 bases separating them. Regions amplified from RNA transcripts were the TCR beta CDR3 regions. The HTBI primer set served for first-round RT-PCR of the TCR CDR3. MiXCR was run by TCRdb on the multiplex PCR reads, yielding one entry per CDR3 protein. The data show a few hundred thousand distinct CDR3 sequences, roughly 18% seen once. The sequencing sample was made of blood. The sequence came from a woman between 45 and 60 years old with Graves' hyperthyroidism. This chain connects TRBV6-1 to TRBJ1-1; a possible D gene is TRBD1 (6 bases). The chain's CDR3 is CASSNSWTALNTEAFF. CDR3 in DNA: TGTGCCAGCAGCAACTCGTGGACAGCTTTAAACACTGAAGCTTTCTTT.